This TCR beta chain was identified during a study of cytomegalovirus exposure and HLA in healthy donors. As to this clone: The sample carries other DNA sequences with the same CDR3.

There are 13 residues in the CDR3. Germline-derived CDR1 and CDR2 are GTSNPN and SVGIG (reference sequence). The V gene end was trimmed by 3 bases and the J gene end by 4 bases; junction bases not matched to a gene: 4. Both 60 Vbeta primers and 13 Jbeta primers went into the PCR. Produced via immunoSEQ multiplex PCR; TCRdb's table is partial and in-frame only. This table holds 150,000 to 200,000 clones, approximately 77% found once. The genes are TRBV30 and TRBJ2-7, with 9 bases identical to TRBD1. Sequenced sample: PBMCs. The TCR comes from a man aged 25-45 years in good health and CMV-seropositive. This CDR3 reads CAWSRDRVYEQYF. As DNA, the CDR3 is TGTGCCTGGAGCCGGGACAGGGTTTACGAGCAGTACTTC.